The 28 T cell receptor beta chains below were found in one sample sequenced in a study of blood T cells in healthy people across ages. A second PCR, run for about 7 to 11 cycles, used a sample-barcoded 5' primer plus a J-beta primer mix. TCRdb reanalysed the 5' RACE reads using MiXCR and keeps one entry per CDR3 protein. This sample yields around 800,000 distinct CDR3 sequences, of which around two fifths are seen a single time; about a fifth belongs to the top ten. Sequenced sample: blood. The receptors here all came from a man between 60 and 75 years old in good health.

J is TRBJ1-1 and V is TRBV3-1; the D is unclear. This CDR3 region has 15 residues. V was clipped by 4 bases and J by 5 bases, with 17 bases between them. CDR1 is LGHDT and CDR2 is YNNKEL in the germline V gene (reference sequence). The CDR3 sequence: CASSLLPVGGTEAFF. CDR3 coding DNA: TGTGCCAGCAGCCTGTTACCCGTCGGAGGAACTGAAGCTTTCTTT. The entire variable domain, with the rest obtained from reference TRBV3-1 and TRBJ1-1, is as follows: DTAVSQTPKYLVTQMGNDKSIKCEQNLGHDTMYWYKQDSKKFLKIMFSYNNKELIINETVPNRFSPKSPDKAHLNLHINSLELGDSAVYFCASSLLPVGGTEAFFGQGTRLTVV.

This rearrangement joins TRBV15 to TRBJ1-2; 11 nucleotides agree with TRBD1. V gave up 2 bases and J gave up 7 bases; unmatched junction bases: 3. CDR1 is LNHNV, CDR2 YYDKDF, per germline (reference sequence). CDR3 length: 14 residues. The CDR3 here is CATSRRGQGAGYTF. CDR3 nucleotides: TGTGCCACCAGCAGACGCGGACAGGGGGCTGGCTACACCTTC.

The chain is built from TRBV27 and TRBJ2-5; D tentatively reads TRBD1 or TRBD2 (5 bases each). Germline V CDR1 and CDR2: MNHEY, SMNVEV (reference sequence). V was trimmed by 5 bases and J by 5 bases, leaving 15 bases between them. The CDR3 loop spans 14 amino acids. The CDR3 spells CASSPHNGGETQYF. For the CDR3, the DNA is TGTGCCAGCAGTCCGCACAATGGGGGTGAGACCCAGTACTTC.

This chain joins TRBV7-2 and TRBJ1-4, with 8 positions matching TRBD1. The CDR3 is 15 residues long. V was clipped by 6 bases and J by 7 bases; unmatched bases: 10. Per germline, CDR1 SGHTA and CDR2 FQGNSA. This CDR3 reads CASSIKSGGGEKLFF. The CDR3 DNA sequence: TGTGCCAGCAGTATAAAGTCAGGGGGCGGTGAAAAACTGTTTTTT.

A single count supports this clonotype. The chain links TRBV5-1 to TRBJ1-1, with a weak D call TRBD1 (5 bases). Germline lookup yields CDR1 SGHRS and CDR2 YFSETQ. The CDR3 consists of 18 residues. V lost 4 bases to trimming and J lost 3 bases, with 25 bases between them. This CDR3 reads CASSPRSLTGSVDTEAFF. In nucleotides, the CDR3 is TGCGCCAGCAGCCCGCGGAGTCTAACAGGTTCGGTGGACACTGAAGCTTTCTTT.

The chain carries TRBV29-1 and TRBJ2-3, with unresolved D. Per germline, CDR1 SQVTM and CDR2 ANQGSEA. V was cut by 3 bases and J by 2 bases, with 12 bases left in between. CDR3 length equals 14 residues. The chain's CDR3 is CSVDGGPVTDTQYF. CDR3 DNA: TGCAGCGTTGATGGCGGTCCCGTCACAGATACGCAGTATTTT.

J is TRBJ2-7 and V is TRBV6-1, with 7 bases lining up with TRBD1. CDR3 length: 13 residues. The V segment lost 7 bases and the J segment 3 bases; nucleotides outside the gene matches: 6. Germline V gene data show CDR1 as MNHNS and CDR2 as SASEGT. In DNA, the CDR3 is TGTGCCAGCAACGACAGGGAACTCTACGAGCAGTACTTC. Translation gives CASNDRELYEQYF.

This clonotype was picked up a small number of times. The chain links TRBV27 to TRBJ2-5; D remains unclear. CDR1 MNHEY and CDR2 SMNVEV come from the germline V gene (reference sequence). The CDR3 extends over 12 amino acids. Trimming stripped 3 bases from V and 7 bases from J, with 9 bases between. CDR3: CASSFLGVTQYF. The CDR3 DNA is TGTGCCAGCAGTTTCTTGGGTGTGACCCAGTACTTC.

In its sample, this clonotype was seen a few times. The rearrangement uses TRBV20-1 and TRBJ2-1, with 8 bases lining up with TRBD2. CDR1 and CDR2 from the germline V gene are DFQATT and SNEGSKA (reference sequence). With 1 base clipped from V and 1 base from J, the junction kept 0 bases outside the gene matches. This CDR3 is built from 14 residues. Written as DNA, the CDR3 is TGCAGTGCTAGAGCGGGGGGGTCCTACAATGAGCAGTTCTTC. Its translation is CSARAGGSYNEQFF.

The chain is built from TRBV12-5 and TRBJ2-3, with 7 positions matching TRBD2. Looked up from germline, CDR1 is LGHNT and CDR2 is FRNRAP. CDR3 length: 14 amino acids. The V and J ends lost 7 bases and 2 bases, in that order; junction bases with no gene match: 6. This chain's CDR3 is CASALSGATDTQYF. The CDR3 DNA sequence: TGTGCTAGTGCACTCAGCGGGGCCACAGATACGCAGTATTTT. Looking up the rest from reference TRBV12-5 and TRBJ2-3 gives the full variable domain: DARVTQTPRHKVTEMGQEVTMRCQPILGHNTVFWYRQTMMQGLELLAYFRNRAPLDDSGMPKDRFSAEMPDATLATLKIQPSEPRDSAVYFCASALSGATDTQYFGPGTRLTVL.

The chain combines TRBV11-1 with TRBJ1-6, with 8 nucleotides matching TRBD1. The V gene's germline CDR1 is SGHAT and CDR2 FQDESV (reference sequence). The CDR3 is made up of 16 amino acids. V lost 4 bases and J lost 8; bases outside the gene matches: 10. The CDR3 bases are TGTGCCAGCAGCTCAACCTTTGGGACAGGTTATTCACCCCTCCACTTT. The encoded protein is CASSSTFGTGYSPLHF.

The chain has TRBV6-2 or TRBV6-3 and TRBJ1-4; D perhaps matches TRBD1 (5 bases). Per the germline V gene, CDR1 is MNHEY and CDR2 is SVGEGT. Trimming took off 2 bases at V and 0 bases at J, with 7 bases between the two ends. The CDR3 runs to 15 residues. The CDR3 sequence: CASSYRGATNEKLFF. In DNA, the CDR3 is TGTGCCAGCAGTTACAGGGGAGCAACTAATGAAAAACTGTTTTTT.

The chain combines TRBV10-3 with TRBJ2-1, with TRBD1 matching 8 bases. CDR1 and CDR2 from the germline V gene are ENHRY and SYGVKD. The CDR3 totals 16 residues. V shed 6 bases, J shed 1 base, and the junction held 8 bases outside the gene matches. CDR3 coding DNA: TGTGCCATCAGGAGGACCGGGACAGGTTCCTACAATGAGCAGTTCTTC. Residues: CAIRRTGTGSYNEQFF.

V is TRBV6-5 and J is TRBJ2-6; the D is unclear. The CDR3 extends over 15 amino acids. The V gene's germline CDR1 is MNHEY and CDR2 SVGAGI. The V end was cut by 2 bases, the J end by 2 bases, with 7 bases between. The CDR3 spells CASSYLGTGANVLTF. The CDR3 DNA is TGTGCCAGCAGTTACCTGGGGACTGGGGCCAACGTCCTGACTTTC.

This clonotype was seen once. The genes are TRBV6-2 or TRBV6-3 and TRBJ2-7; 7 bases agree with TRBD1. Germline trimming cut 5 bases from V and 7 bases from J; bases unmatched to any gene: 11. The CDR3 is 14 amino acids. Germline V gene sequence: CDR1 MNHEY, CDR2 SVGEGT. Here the CDR3 DNA reads TGTGCCAGCAGTACCCCCCGACAGGGAGAAGAGCAGTACTTC. Protein sequence: CASSTPRQGEEQYF.

The table lists this clonotype with a few counts. This chain joins TRBV3-1 and TRBJ2-1; D gene uncertain. The germline V and J ends were trimmed by 0 bases and 7 bases, with 7 bases remaining between them. This CDR3 is built from 13 residues. The germline V gene has CDR1 LGHDT and CDR2 YNNKEL (reference sequence). CDR3 residues: CASSQDGENEQFF. The CDR3 DNA is TGTGCCAGCAGCCAAGATGGGGAAAATGAGCAGTTCTTC.

This chain connects TRBV6-2 or TRBV6-3 to TRBJ2-5; no clear D gene. Near its end, the DNA agrees better with TRBJ2-7, so the J call may be wrong. The CDR3 covers 18 residues. Germline-derived CDR1 and CDR2 are MNHEY and SVGEGT. The CDR3, as DNA: TGTGCCAGCAGTTACTCTCCCTACCAGACTGCGAACTCCTACGAGCAGTACTTC. Residues: CASSYSPYQTANSYEQYF.

The rearrangement uses TRBV3-1 and TRBJ1-2; D gene ambiguous. V was shortened by 5 bases and J by 5 bases, with 9 bases between the two germline ends. Germline CDR1 is LGHDT and CDR2 is YNNKEL (reference sequence). The CDR3 covers 12 residues. CDR3: CASSYAGYGYTF. DNA for the CDR3: TGTGCCAGCAGCTATGCCGGATATGGCTACACCTTC.

This clonotype was seen more than once but under ten times. The V and J genes are TRBV24-1 and TRBJ2-4, with 7 bases fitting TRBD2. V shed 9 bases, J shed 7 bases, and the junction held 5 bases outside the gene matches. Germline V gives CDR1 KGHDR, CDR2 SFDVKD. The CDR3 runs 12 residues. The CDR3 protein is CATGDYFNIQYF. The CDR3 nucleotides read TGTGCCACCGGGGACTATTTCAACATTCAGTACTTC.

The chain carries TRBV9 and TRBJ2-2; no clear D gene. Germline assignment: CDR1 SGDLS and CDR2 YYNGEE. Trimming removed 3 bases from V and 8 bases from J, with 17 bases in between. This CDR3 comprises 15 residues. This CDR3 is CASSAEDGRRGELFF. The CDR3, as DNA: TGTGCCAGCAGCGCAGAGGACGGACGACGGGGGGAGCTGTTTTTT.

The chain joins TRBV18 to TRBJ1-6; no definite D call. The germline CDR1 and CDR2 sequences are KGHSH and LQKENI. With 6 bases removed from V and 8 bases from J, the gap between germline ends came to 11 bases. CDR3 length: 13 amino acids. The CDR3 is CASSTTGYSPLHF. CDR3 sequence (DNA): TGTGCCAGCTCCACCACGGGATATTCACCCCTCCACTTT.

The rearrangement uses TRBV10-2 and TRBJ1-1, with unresolved D. CDR1 and CDR2 (germline): WSHSY, SAAADI. Trimming took 3 bases from V and 3 from J, leaving 11 bases between them. There are 14 residues in the CDR3. Here the CDR3 DNA reads TGCGCCAGCAGTGAATTGACTCCCGACACTGAAGCTTTCTTT. It specifies CASSELTPDTEAFF.

The rearrangement joins TRBV2 to TRBJ1-2, with D perhaps TRBD1 (5 bases). Trimming stripped 2 bases from V and 7 bases from J, with 14 bases between. The CDR3 covers 14 residues. Looked up from germline, CDR1 is SNHLY and CDR2 is FYNNEI. CDR3 nucleotide sequence: TGTGCCAGCAGTGAAACCCCGGGGGGTTTTGGCTACACCTTC. Translating gives CASSETPGGFGYTF. The entire variable domain, with the rest obtained from reference TRBV2 and TRBJ1-2, is as follows: EPEVTQTPSHQVTQMGQEVILRCVPISNHLYFYWYRQILGQKVEFLVSFYNNEISEKSEIFDDQFSVERPDGSNFTLKIRSTKLEDSAMYFCASSETPGGFGYTFGSGTRLTVV.

This chain connects TRBV6-6 to TRBJ1-5, with D unresolved. The V end was cut by 0 bases, the J end by 8 bases, with 8 bases between. The V gene's germline CDR1 is MNHNY and CDR2 SVGAGI (reference sequence). CDR3 length: 13 amino acids. CDR3 sequence (DNA): TGTGCCAGCAGTTACTCGCGCTGGGAGCCCCAGCATTTT. Translation: CASSYSRWEPQHF.

The chain couples TRBV6-1 to TRBJ1-6, with a weak D call TRBD1 (5 bases). Trimming took off 2 bases at V and 8 bases at J, with 10 bases between the two ends. The germline CDR1 and CDR2 sequences are MNHNS and SASEGT. CDR3 length: 14 residues. The CDR3 region is CASSERGVYSPLHF. DNA for the CDR3: TGTGCCAGCAGTGAAAGAGGGGTATATTCACCCCTCCACTTT.

The chain joins TRBV4-3 to TRBJ2-2; 14 nucleotides agree with TRBD2. Trimming at V came to 1 base and at J to 5 bases, leaving 9 bases not matched to a gene. The CDR3 loop spans 19 amino acids. CDR1 is LGHNA, CDR2 YSLEER, per germline. The CDR3 loop reads CASSQVGLAGATGTGELFF. The CDR3, as DNA: TGCGCCAGCAGCCAAGTGGGACTAGCGGGGGCCACGGGGACCGGGGAGCTGTTTTTT.

The chain recombines TRBV7-8 with TRBJ1-5, with TRBD1 as a possible D gene (5 bases). The V gene lost 1 base and the J gene lost 7 bases, with 11 bases spanning the gap. Germline V gene data show CDR1 as SGHVS and CDR2 as FQNEAQ. The CDR3 has 14 residues. The CDR3 DNA reads as TGTGCCAGCAGCTTAGACAGGTTAGGACAGCCCCAGCATTTT. Protein product: CASSLDRLGQPQHF.

CDR3 protein: CASTNAGGYEQYF. In DNA form, the CDR3 reads TGTGCCAGCACCAACGCAGGGGGATACGAGCAGTACTTC. The chain couples TRBV6-2 or TRBV6-3 to TRBJ2-7, with TRBD1 matching over 7 bases. J was trimmed by 4 bases and V by 7 bases; bases with no gene match: 7. Germline CDR1 MNHEY, CDR2 SVGEGT. The CDR3 covers 13 residues.